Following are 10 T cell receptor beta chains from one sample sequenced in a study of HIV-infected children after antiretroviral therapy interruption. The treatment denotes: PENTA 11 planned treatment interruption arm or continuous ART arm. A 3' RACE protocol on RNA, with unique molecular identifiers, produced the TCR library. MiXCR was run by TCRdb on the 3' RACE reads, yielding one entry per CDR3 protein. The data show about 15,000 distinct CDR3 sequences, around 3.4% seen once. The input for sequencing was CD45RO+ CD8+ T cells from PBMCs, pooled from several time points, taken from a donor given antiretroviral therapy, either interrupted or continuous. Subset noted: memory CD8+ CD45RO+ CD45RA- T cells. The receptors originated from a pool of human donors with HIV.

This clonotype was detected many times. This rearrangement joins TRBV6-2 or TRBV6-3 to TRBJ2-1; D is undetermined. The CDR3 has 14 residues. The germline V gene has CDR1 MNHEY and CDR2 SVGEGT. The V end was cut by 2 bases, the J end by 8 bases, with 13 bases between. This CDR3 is CASSYEAAAYEQFF. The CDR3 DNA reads TGTGCCAGCAGTTACGAGGCTGCCGCCTATGAGCAGTTCTTC.

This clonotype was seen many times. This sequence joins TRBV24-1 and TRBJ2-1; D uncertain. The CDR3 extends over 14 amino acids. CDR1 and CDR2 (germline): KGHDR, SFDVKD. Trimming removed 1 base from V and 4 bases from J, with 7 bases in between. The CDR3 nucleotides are TGTGCCACCAGTGATTTCGGGCTATACAATGAGCAGTTCTTC. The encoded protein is CATSDFGLYNEQFF.

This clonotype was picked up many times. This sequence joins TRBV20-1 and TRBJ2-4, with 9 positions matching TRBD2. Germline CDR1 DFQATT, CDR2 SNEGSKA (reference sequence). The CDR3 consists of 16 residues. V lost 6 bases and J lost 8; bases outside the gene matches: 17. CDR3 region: CSAEGASGAPGDIQYF. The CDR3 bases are TGCAGTGCAGAAGGCGCTAGCGGGGCCCCCGGAGACATTCAGTACTTC.

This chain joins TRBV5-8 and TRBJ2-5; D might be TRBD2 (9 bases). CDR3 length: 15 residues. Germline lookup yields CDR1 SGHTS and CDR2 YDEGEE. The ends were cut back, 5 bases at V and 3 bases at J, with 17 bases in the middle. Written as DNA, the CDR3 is TGTGCCAGCAGATCAGGGGGCGGGGGGGAAGAGACCCAGTACTTC. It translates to CASRSGGGGEETQYF. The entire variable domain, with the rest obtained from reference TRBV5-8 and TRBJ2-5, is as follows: EAGVTQSPTHLIKTRGQQATLRCSPISGHTSVYWYQQALGLGLQFLLWYDEGEERNRGNFPPRFSGRQFPNYSSELNVNALELEDSALYLCASRSGGGGEETQYFGPGTRLLVL.

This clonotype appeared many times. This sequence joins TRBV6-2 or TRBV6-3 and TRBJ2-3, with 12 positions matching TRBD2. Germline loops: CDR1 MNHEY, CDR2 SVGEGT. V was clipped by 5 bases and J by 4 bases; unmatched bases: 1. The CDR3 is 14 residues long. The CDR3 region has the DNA TGTGCCAGCAGTCTAGCGGGGGGGCCAGATACGCAGTATTTT. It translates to CASSLAGGPDTQYF.

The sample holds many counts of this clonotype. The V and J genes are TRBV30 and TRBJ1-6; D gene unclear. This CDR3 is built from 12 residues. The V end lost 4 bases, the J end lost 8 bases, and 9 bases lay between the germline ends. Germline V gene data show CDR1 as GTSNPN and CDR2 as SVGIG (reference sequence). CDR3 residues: CAWIKGHSPLHF. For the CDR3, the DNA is TGTGCCTGGATTAAAGGTCATTCACCCCTCCACTTT.

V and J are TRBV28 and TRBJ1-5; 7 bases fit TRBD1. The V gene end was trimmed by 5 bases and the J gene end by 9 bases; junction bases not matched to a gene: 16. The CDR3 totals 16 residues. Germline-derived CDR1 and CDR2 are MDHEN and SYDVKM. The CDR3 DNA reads TGTGCCAGCAGTCCTCCGGCAGGGGGGTTGGTATGGCCCCAGCATTTT. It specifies CASSPPAGGLVWPQHF.

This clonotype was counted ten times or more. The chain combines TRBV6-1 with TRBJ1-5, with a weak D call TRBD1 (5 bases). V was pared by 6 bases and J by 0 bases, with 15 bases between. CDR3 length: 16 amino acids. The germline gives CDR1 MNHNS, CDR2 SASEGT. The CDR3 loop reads CASSPQEGLSNQPQHF. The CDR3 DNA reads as TGTGCCAGCAGCCCACAAGAGGGACTTAGCAATCAGCCCCAGCATTTT.

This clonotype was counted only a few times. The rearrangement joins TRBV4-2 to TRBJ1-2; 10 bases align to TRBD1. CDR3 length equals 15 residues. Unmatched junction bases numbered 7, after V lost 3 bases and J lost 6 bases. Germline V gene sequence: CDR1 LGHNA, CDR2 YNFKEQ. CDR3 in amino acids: CASSQVLGTGDGYTF. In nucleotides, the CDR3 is TGTGCCAGCAGCCAGGTCCTTGGGACAGGGGATGGCTACACCTTC.

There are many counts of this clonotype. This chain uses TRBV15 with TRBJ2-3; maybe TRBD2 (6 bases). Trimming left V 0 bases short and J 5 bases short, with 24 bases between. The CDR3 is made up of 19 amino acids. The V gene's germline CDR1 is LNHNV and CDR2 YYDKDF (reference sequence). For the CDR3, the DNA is TGTGCCACCAGCAGAGATTTGGGGGGATTGGGACCTATTGGAGATACGCAGTATTTT. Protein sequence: CATSRDLGGLGPIGDTQYF. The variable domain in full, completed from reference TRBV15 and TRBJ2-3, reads DAMVIQNPRYQVTQFGKPVTLSCSQTLNHNVMYWYQQKSSQAPKLLFHYYDKDFNNEADTPDNFQSRRPNTSFCFLDIRSPGLGDTAMYLCATSRDLGGLGPIGDTQYFGPGTRLTVL.